The 27 T cell receptor beta chains reported below all come from one sample, sequenced in a study of OX40 agonist ivuxolimab in advanced cancers. Method: immunoSEQ multiplex PCR; TCRdb's copy keeps in-frame clones and lacks some. Seen here are approximately 110,000 clones, 92% observed once, and the top ten hold around 0.84%. This specimen was CD4+ or CD8+ T cells sorted from blood, taken in a trial of the OX40 agonist ivuxolimab. The receptors stem from an adult with an advanced solid tumor such as melanoma, head and neck, liver or kidney cancer.

The chain recombines TRBV15 with TRBJ1-2; 8 bases align to TRBD1. V shed 2 bases and J 5 bases; nucleotides not matched to a gene: 10. CDR1 and CDR2 from the germline V gene are LNHNV and YYDKDF (reference sequence). The CDR3 covers 16 residues. The CDR3 is CATSRSGTGAPYGYTF. In DNA form, the CDR3 reads TGTGCCACCAGCAGATCCGGGACAGGCGCACCGTATGGCTACACCTTC.

This clone turned up a few times. The chain is built from TRBV7-2 and TRBJ1-2; D might be TRBD1 (6 bases). The germline V gene has CDR1 SGHTA and CDR2 FQGNSA. V was pared by 4 bases and J by 7 bases, with 13 bases between. The CDR3 spans 13 residues. CDR3 in DNA: TGTGCCAGCAGCTACCGGGGGCGGGGTGGCTACACCTTC. This sequence encodes CASSYRGRGGYTF.

V is TRBV28 and J is TRBJ1-2; no reliable D call. Trimming took 2 bases from V and 2 from J, leaving 9 bases between them. CDR1 is MDHEN and CDR2 is SYDVKM in the germline V gene. The CDR3 length is 14 residues. CDR3 sequence reads: CASSLGAGNYGYTF. DNA of the CDR3: TGTGCCAGCAGTTTAGGAGCAGGAAACTATGGCTACACCTTC.

This chain connects TRBV30 to TRBJ2-6; D uncertain. Trimming stripped 4 bases from V and 1 base from J, with 11 bases between. The CDR3 consists of 15 residues. Germline V gene lookup returns CDR1 GTSNPN and CDR2 SVGIG (reference sequence). CDR3 sequence reads: CAWTRSWSGANVLTF. Written as DNA, the CDR3 is TGTGCCTGGACCAGGAGCTGGTCTGGGGCCAACGTCCTGACTTTC.

This clone showed up many times. The chain links TRBV9 to TRBJ2-2; TRBD2 aligns across 7 bases. V was clipped by 3 bases and J by 2 bases; unmatched bases: 4. Germline V gene data show CDR1 as SGDLS and CDR2 as YYNGEE. The CDR3 totals 15 residues. This chain's CDR3 is CASSGASGNTGELFF. In DNA, the CDR3 is TGTGCCAGCAGCGGGGCTAGCGGCAACACCGGGGAGCTGTTTTTT.

This chain joins TRBV5-6 and TRBJ2-1; D gene ambiguous. V lost 0 bases to trimming and J lost 3 bases, with 4 bases between them. Germline CDR1 SGHDT, CDR2 YYEEEE. The CDR3 sequence is 13 residues long. The CDR3 region is CASSLDYYNEQFF. CDR3 nucleotides: TGTGCCAGCAGCTTGGACTACTACAATGAGCAGTTCTTC.

This clone appeared a single time. V is TRBV27 and J is TRBJ2-3, with 14 bases identical to TRBD2. The CDR3 is 18 amino acids. J gave up 4 bases and V 5 bases, and 11 bases lay outside the gene matches. CDR1 is MNHEY and CDR2 is SMNVEV in the germline V gene (reference sequence). The DNA of the CDR3 is TGTGCCAGCAGTGCCCCCGGGACTAGCGGGGGAAAGGCAGATACGCAGTATTTT. Translating gives CASSAPGTSGGKADTQYF.

V gene TRBV30 combines with J gene TRBJ1-2, with D unclear. V lost 0 bases and J lost 1, with 12 bases in between. The CDR3 is 15 amino acids. Germline values: CDR1 GTSNPN, CDR2 SVGIG (reference sequence). Written as DNA, the CDR3 is TGTGCCTGGAGTGTAGGCAGAAGAGATAACTATGGCTACACCTTC. It codes for CAWSVGRRDNYGYTF.

The V call is TRBV23-1, the J call TRBJ1-6; D ambiguous. TRBV23-1 qualifies as an ORF whose function is uncertain. The V and J ends lost 11 bases and 3 bases respectively, with 14 bases between them. The CDR3 length is 14 residues. The CDR3 reads CASHRVLYNSPLHF. In DNA form, the CDR3 reads TGCGCCTCTCATCGGGTCCTCTATAATTCACCCCTCCACTTT.

This chain connects TRBV9 to TRBJ1-3, with D possibly being TRBD1 (6 bases). The CDR3 covers 17 residues. Trimming left V 0 bases short and J 0 bases short, with 13 bases between. CDR1 is SGDLS and CDR2 is YYNGEE in the germline V gene. DNA for the CDR3: TGTGCCAGCAGCGTAGAGGACAGTCCATACTCTGGAAACACCATATATTTT. Translated, it gives CASSVEDSPYSGNTIYF.

The V gene is TRBV18, the J gene TRBJ1-1; TRBD1 matches at 7 bases. The CDR3 sequence is 12 residues long. V was pared by 3 bases and J by 8 bases, with 3 bases of the junction left unmatched. CDR1 and CDR2 (germline): KGHSH, LQKENI. The CDR3 DNA reads as TGTGCCAGCTCACCCCGGACAGGAGAAGCTTTCTTT. It specifies CASSPRTGEAFF.

The gene calls are TRBV2 and TRBJ2-3; 14 nucleotides align to TRBD2. From germline, CDR1 is SNHLY and CDR2 FYNNEI. There are 17 residues in the CDR3. After removal of 8 bases from V and 3 bases from J, the junction contained 10 bases not matched to a gene. The CDR3 sequence is CASVPTSGRAVTDTQYF. The CDR3 bases are TGTGCCAGCGTCCCGACTAGCGGGAGGGCCGTGACAGATACGCAGTATTTT.

V gene TRBV18 combines with J gene TRBJ2-7; TRBD1 matches at 8 bases. Germline CDR1 reads KGHSH; CDR2 reads LQKENI. J was trimmed by 6 bases and V by 3 bases; bases with no gene match: 7. This CDR3 is built from 14 residues. In DNA form, the CDR3 reads TGTGCCAGCTCACCCTCCCTGACAGGGGCCGAGCAGTACTTC. It codes for CASSPSLTGAEQYF. The full variable domain, its missing parts supplied by reference TRBV18 and TRBJ2-7, is NAGVMQNPRHLVRRRGQEARLRCSPMKGHSHVYWYRQLPEEGLKFMVYLQKENIIDESGMPKERFSAEFPKEGPSILRIQQVVRGDSAAYFCASSPSLTGAEQYFGPGTRLTVT.

V usage is TRBV30 and J usage is TRBJ2-2, with D possibly being TRBD1 (5 bases). Germline values: CDR1 GTSNPN, CDR2 SVGIG (reference sequence). The CDR3 is 12 amino acids. V shed 3 bases and J shed 5 bases, with 7 bases lying between them. The CDR3 protein is CAWSQGTGELFF. The CDR3 DNA follows: TGTGCCTGGAGCCAGGGAACCGGGGAGCTGTTTTTT.

The CDR3 region is CASSRDHSGANVLTF. DNA of the CDR3: TGTGCCAGCAGTCGGGACCACTCTGGGGCCAACGTCCTGACTTTC. J is TRBJ2-6 and V is TRBV28, with D perhaps matching TRBD1 or TRBD2 (5 bases each). Germline CDR1 MDHEN, CDR2 SYDVKM. V gave up 5 bases and J gave up 0 bases, with 8 bases separating them. The CDR3 has 15 residues.

The chain links TRBV19 to TRBJ2-1; 12 bases align to TRBD1. Trimming cost V 8 bases and J 5 bases; bases outside gene matches: 10. Germline V gives CDR1 LNHDA, CDR2 SQIVND (reference sequence). The CDR3 has 16 amino acids. This CDR3 is CASFKAGTGGHNEQFF. CDR3 in DNA: TGTGCCAGTTTTAAAGCCGGGACAGGGGGCCACAATGAGCAGTTCTTC. The variable domain in full, completed from reference TRBV19 and TRBJ2-1, reads DGGITQSPKYLFRKEGQNVTLSCEQNLNHDAMYWYRQDPGQGLRLIYYSQIVNDFQKGDIAEGYSVSREKKESFPLTVTSAQKNPTAFYLCASFKAGTGGHNEQFFGPGTRLTVL.

This clone was detected only once. The chain couples TRBV7-9 to TRBJ2-1; 13 bases map to TRBD2. The CDR3 spans 15 residues. The trim removed 5 bases at V and 9 bases at J, leaving 7 bases unmatched. Germline V gives CDR1 SEHNR, CDR2 FQNEAQ (reference sequence). The DNA for the CDR3 is TGTGCCAGCAGCCCAGGACTAGCGGGAGAGGGTGAGCAGTTCTTC. Protein product: CASSPGLAGEGEQFF.

The genes are TRBV11-3 and TRBJ2-5; 7 nucleotides align to TRBD2. Germline V lookup: CDR1 SGHNT, CDR2 YENEEA. Trimming at V came to 5 bases and at J to 3 bases, leaving 12 bases not matched to a gene. There are 16 residues in the CDR3. The CDR3 is CASSPLGGRVEETQYF. CDR3 nucleotide sequence: TGTGCCAGCAGCCCCCTGGGTGGGAGGGTCGAAGAGACCCAGTACTTC. The full variable domain, completed using reference TRBV11-3 and TRBJ2-5, is EAGVVQSPRYKIIEKKQPVAFWCNPISGHNTLYWYLQNLGQGPELLIRYENEEAVDDSQLPKDRFSAERLKGVDSTLKIQPAELGDSAVYLCASSPLGGRVEETQYFGPGTRLLVL.

The chain carries TRBV9 and TRBJ1-2; the D gene is possibly TRBD1 (5 bases). Germline assignment: CDR1 SGDLS and CDR2 YYNGEE. The CDR3 length is 16 residues. Trimming cost V 4 bases and J 2 bases, with 18 bases left between them. As DNA, the CDR3 is TGTGCCAGCAGCCCCCGGCGGGGGGGAGGGAACTATGGCTACACCTTC. This gives the protein CASSPRRGGGNYGYTF.

The chain has TRBV6-5 and TRBJ1-1; weak D call: TRBD1 (6 bases). V lost 4 bases and J lost 4, with 13 bases in between. The CDR3 is made up of 14 amino acids. The germline gives CDR1 MNHEY, CDR2 SVGAGI. CDR3 in DNA: TGTGCCAGCAGTTTACAGGGTTTGGTCACTGAAGCTTTCTTT. Its translation: CASSLQGLVTEAFF.

This clone is a singleton in its sample. Other DNA sequences in the same sample also yield this CDR3. J is TRBJ2-3 and V is TRBV7-3; 8 bases are shared with TRBD1. The CDR3 loop spans 14 amino acids. Losses at the gene ends were 5 bases for V and 1 base for J; bases not matched to a gene: 2. Germline assignment: CDR1 SGHTA and CDR2 FQGTGA. CDR3 bases: TGTGCCAGCAGCACGGGACAGGGCACAGATACGCAGTATTTT. Its translation: CASSTGQGTDTQYF. Together with reference TRBV7-3 and TRBJ2-3, the CDR3 gives the full variable domain: GAGVSQTPSNKVTEKGKYVELRCDPISGHTALYWYRQSLGQGPEFLIYFQGTGAADDSGLPNDRFFAVRPEGSVSTLKIQRTERGDSAVYLCASSTGQGTDTQYFGPGTRLTVL.

The V call is TRBV19, the J call TRBJ2-1; 7 bases are shared with TRBD2. The V segment lost 8 bases and the J segment 15 bases; nucleotides outside the gene matches: 10. The germline gives CDR1 LNHDA, CDR2 SQIVND (reference sequence). CDR3 size: 11 residues. The CDR3 region has the DNA TGTGCCAGTGTGACGGGAGGCAGGGCGTTCTTC. Translating it yields CASVTGGRAFF.

The CDR3 region has the DNA TGTGCCAGTAGCTTGAGGAGGGGGGACGAGCAGTACTTC. Protein product: CASSLRRGDEQYF. The chain uses TRBV19 and TRBJ2-7; either TRBD1 or TRBD2 may supply D (6 bases each). This CDR3 has 13 amino acids. V was trimmed by 6 bases and J by 5 bases, leaving 14 bases between them. Germline CDR1 reads LNHDA; CDR2 reads SQIVND (reference sequence).

The chain recombines TRBV7-3 with TRBJ2-1; 7 bases agree with TRBD2. The CDR3 runs to 16 residues. Germline assignment: CDR1 SGHTA and CDR2 FQGTGA. V gave up 1 base and J gave up 2 bases; unmatched junction bases: 5. The CDR3 spells CASSLSGGIAYNEQFF. The DNA of the CDR3 is TGTGCCAGCAGCTTAAGCGGGGGTATTGCCTACAATGAGCAGTTCTTC.

V and J are TRBV29-1 and TRBJ2-7, with D perhaps being TRBD1 or TRBD2 (5 bases each). The germline V and J ends were trimmed by 4 bases and 7 bases, with 11 bases remaining between them. CDR1 and CDR2 (germline): SQVTM, ANQGSEA. This CDR3 has 11 residues. Here the CDR3 reads CSVGNEGEQYF. CDR3 nucleotide sequence: TGCAGCGTTGGAAACGAGGGGGAGCAGTACTTC.

The V and J genes are TRBV12-5 and TRBJ1-1; D unresolved. This CDR3 region has 14 residues. Deletions cut 7 bases from V and 4 bases from J, with 16 bases between. In germline, CDR1 is LGHNT, CDR2 FRNRAP. DNA for the CDR3: TGTGCTAGTGCTTGGGGAGGGTCGCGCACTGAAGCTTTCTTT. This encodes CASAWGGSRTEAFF.

In the case of this clone: The junction does not match germline at one end; this may be a read error. The rearrangement links TRBV7-2 to TRBJ1-2, with no clear D. This CDR3 spans 16 amino acids. The germline V gene has CDR1 SGHTA and CDR2 FQGNSA. Here the CDR3 reads CASNLGAGVGSYGYTF. Written as DNA, the CDR3 is TGTGCCAGCAACTTAGGAGCGGGTGTGGGGAGCTATGGCTACACCTTC.